Each of the 32 T cell receptor beta chains below was sequenced from the same sample in a study of CXCR3-negative and CXCR3-positive naive CD8 T cells. With UMI labels, 5' RACE was used to prepare the TRB cDNA libraries. TCRdb derives one entry per CDR3 protein from the 5' RACE reads, leaving out DNA. Its clone listing holds 120,000 or so distinct CDR3 sequences. General study results and limits: Compared with CXCR3-negative naive cells, CXCR3-positive naive cells showed more hydrophobic TRB CDR3s.

No antigens are known for them. The sequencing sample was made of naive CXCR3+ CD8+ T cells from blood. Documented subset: CD45RO-CCR7+CD27+CD95- naive CD8+ T cells expressing CXCR3 (TNR3+). The source is a human donor in good health. Some clones in this sample may be carry-over from other donors' samples.

The chain is built from TRBV18 and TRBJ2-1; the D call from TCRdb, TRBD2, cannot be confirmed without DNA. The CDR3 contains 14 residues. The V gene's germline CDR1 is KGHSH and CDR2 LQKENI. CDR3 sequence: CASSLSGLADEQFF.

The genes are TRBV7-8 and TRBJ2-7; TCRdb gives TRBD1 as the D gene, but with no DNA this cannot be confirmed. From germline, CDR1 is SGHVS and CDR2 FQNEAQ. The CDR3 totals 15 residues. CDR3 amino acids: CASSYPGTGDYEQYF.

This sequence joins TRBV10-1 and TRBJ2-7; checking the TCRdb D call of TRBD2 is not possible without DNA. This CDR3 is 18 amino acids long. Germline CDR1 reads WNHNN; CDR2 reads SYGVQD (reference sequence). Here the CDR3 reads CAGSDRAGATIGEYEQYF.

This chain joins TRBV12-3 or TRBV12-4 and TRBJ2-7; TCRdb lists TRBD2, though no DNA is available to test this call. The CDR3 is 15 residues long. The CDR3 is CASSPSGGAFYEQYF.

V and J are TRBV27 and TRBJ1-1; TCRdb outputs TRBD1, but without DNA this stays unchecked. This CDR3 has 15 amino acids. Germline V gives CDR1 MNHEY, CDR2 SMNVEV (reference sequence). Here the CDR3 reads CASSSLQGQNTEAFF.

This chain links TRBV5-1 with TRBJ2-3; TCRdb selects TRBD1, and the lack of DNA leaves this call unchecked. Germline CDR1 reads SGHRS; CDR2 reads YFSETQ. CDR3 length equals 16 residues. CDR3 sequence reads: CASSLQGQGLVDTQYF. The complete variable domain, with remaining parts taken from reference TRBV5-1 and TRBJ2-3, reads KAGVTQTPRYLIKTRGQQVTLSCSPISGHRSVSWYQQTPGQGLQFLFEYFSETQRNKGNFPGRFSGRQFSNSRSEMNVSTLELGDSALYLCASSLQGQGLVDTQYFGPGTRLTVL.

This chain connects TRBV13 to TRBJ1-1; TCRdb selects TRBD1, and the lack of DNA leaves this call unchecked. The CDR3 consists of 16 residues. Per germline, CDR1 PRHDT and CDR2 FYEKMQ (reference sequence). The CDR3 protein is CASSLAGGSMNTEAFF.

This sequence joins TRBV7-9 and TRBJ2-1; TCRdb lists TRBD1, though no DNA is available to test this call. The CDR3 runs 15 residues. Germline CDR1 is SEHNR and CDR2 is FQNEAQ (reference sequence). The CDR3 here is CASSSDRVPNSEQFF.

V usage is TRBV6-5 and J usage is TRBJ2-3; TCRdb's D gene call, TRBD2, goes unchecked for lack of DNA. CDR1 is MNHEY and CDR2 is SVGAGI in the germline V gene. The CDR3 runs 17 residues. The CDR3 reads CASSTWTSPSSTDTQYF.

The CDR3 loop is CASSLSGGTEAFF. The genes are TRBV5-1 and TRBJ1-1; TCRdb designates TRBD1, a call that cannot be tested without DNA. Germline V gene data show CDR1 as SGHRS and CDR2 as YFSETQ. This CDR3 is 13 amino acids long.

This rearrangement joins TRBV15 to TRBJ2-1. The CDR3 sequence is 12 residues long. Germline CDR1 is LNHNV and CDR2 is YYDKDF (reference sequence). CDR3 sequence reads: CATSQVRNEQFF.

This sequence joins TRBV5-1 and TRBJ2-3; TCRdb gives TRBD2 as the D gene, but with no DNA this cannot be confirmed. CDR3 length equals 17 residues. CDR1 and CDR2 from the germline V gene are SGHRS and YFSETQ. This CDR3 is CASTSSGPQTGTDTQYF.

The chain recombines TRBV5-1 with TRBJ2-7. The length of the CDR3 is 11 residues. CDR1 and CDR2 (germline): SGHRS, YFSETQ. The CDR3 loop reads CASSLPYEQYF.

The V gene is TRBV7-8, the J gene TRBJ2-3; TCRdb's D call of TRBD1 is untestable without DNA. Germline assignment: CDR1 SGHVS and CDR2 FQNEAQ. This CDR3 spans 17 amino acids. The CDR3 is CASSLGGRGLFTDTQYF.

This rearrangement joins TRBV6-5 to TRBJ1-1; TCRdb's assignment of TRBD1 cannot be checked, as there is no DNA. CDR3 size: 12 residues. CDR1 is MNHEY, CDR2 SVGAGI, per germline. CDR3 amino acids: CASSYQTGEAFF.

The chain employs TRBV4-3 and TRBJ2-7; TCRdb names TRBD2, which stays unverified in the absence of DNA. Germline V gene sequence: CDR1 LGHNA, CDR2 YSLEER. The CDR3 is made up of 17 amino acids. The CDR3 protein is CASSRRFGGGGEDEQYF.

The chain has TRBV2 and TRBJ2-7. Germline CDR1 reads SNHLY; CDR2 reads FYNNEI. This CDR3 comprises 13 residues. CDR3 residues: CASGEGGFYEQYF.

The rearrangement joins TRBV12-3 or TRBV12-4 to TRBJ2-7. This CDR3 is 13 amino acids long. Here the CDR3 reads CASSLFGPHEQYF.

This chain connects TRBV28 to TRBJ2-5; no DNA is available, so the TRBD2 call from TCRdb remains unchecked. The CDR3 runs 13 residues. Germline CDR1 is MDHEN and CDR2 is SYDVKM. The chain's CDR3 is CASSPRERETQYF.

The chain recombines TRBV27 with TRBJ2-3. Germline V lookup: CDR1 MNHEY, CDR2 SMNVEV (reference sequence). CDR3 length: 14 residues. This CDR3 is CASSLSLSTDTQYF.

V is TRBV5-4 and J is TRBJ2-1; the TCRdb call, TRBD2, lacks DNA for checking. Germline V gives CDR1 SGHNT, CDR2 YYREEE (reference sequence). The CDR3 spans 16 residues. The CDR3 region is CASSFRGLAGGDEQFF.

The rearrangement links TRBV14 to TRBJ2-3; the TCRdb call, TRBD2, lacks DNA for checking. Germline CDR1 reads SGHDN; CDR2 reads FVKESK. CDR3 length: 16 residues. The CDR3 reads CASSPRGAGVADTQYF.

The V and J genes are TRBV4-3 and TRBJ1-1; absent DNA, TCRdb's TRBD1 call cannot be checked. CDR1 and CDR2 from the germline V gene are LGHNA and YSLEER. The CDR3 contains 15 residues. The chain's CDR3 is CASSQSTGLNTEAFF.

The chain links TRBV5-1 to TRBJ2-7. The CDR3 runs 15 residues. Germline V CDR1 and CDR2: SGHRS, YFSETQ. CDR3: CASSLYSAGKNEQYF.

The chain couples TRBV4-1 to TRBJ1-5; lacking DNA, the TRBD1 call made by TCRdb goes unchecked. CDR3 size: 14 residues. CDR1 and CDR2 from the germline V gene are MGHRA and YSYEKL. The CDR3 spells CASSQDRAGLPQHF.

V is TRBV10-1 and J is TRBJ2-1. The CDR3 consists of 12 residues. In germline, CDR1 is WNHNN, CDR2 SYGVQD (reference sequence). The CDR3 protein is CASSEAFNEQFF.

The chain combines TRBV5-1 with TRBJ1-2. The CDR3 contains 15 residues. Germline V gives CDR1 SGHRS, CDR2 YFSETQ. CDR3 region: CASSLARASNYGYTF.

The chain combines TRBV9 with TRBJ1-3; the TRBD1 assignment by TCRdb is unverifiable without DNA. The CDR3 sequence is 18 residues long. The V gene's germline CDR1 is SGDLS and CDR2 YYNGEE. CDR3 region: CASSANRDTRLGGNTIYF.

The CDR3 loop is CSALRGGGTGELFF. This chain uses TRBV20-1 with TRBJ2-2; without DNA, the TCRdb call of TRBD2 cannot be checked. Germline V CDR1 and CDR2: DFQATT, SNEGSKA (reference sequence). CDR3 size: 14 residues.

The rearrangement links TRBV4-1 to TRBJ1-6; the D gene TCRdb calls, TRBD1, cannot be checked with no DNA. This CDR3 region has 17 residues. Germline CDR1 MGHRA, CDR2 YSYEKL. The CDR3 region is CASSQDPRDRLNSPLHF.

The chain carries TRBV9 and TRBJ2-6. Germline V gene data show CDR1 as SGDLS and CDR2 as YYNGEE. The CDR3 consists of 13 residues. The CDR3 sequence: CASSVAGANVLTF.

The chain employs TRBV6-5 and TRBJ2-5; TCRdb gives TRBD1 as the D gene, but with no DNA this cannot be confirmed. The CDR3 length is 16 residues. Germline values: CDR1 MNHEY, CDR2 SVGAGI. This CDR3 reads CASSYSQQAHSSTQYF.